The 26 T cell receptor beta chains below were found in one sample sequenced in a study of shared clonotypes between healthy human individuals (dated by TCRdb to between 2020 and 2021). Libraries were built with the immunoSEQ multiplex PCR assay. The source is immuneACCESS, and TCRdb retained only in-frame sequences with V and J called. Part of the clones is not carried over; for the studies checked, unresolved V genes explain less than half of this, and the remainder is unexplained. Within this sample are about 490,000 clones, with about 85% of them counted one time only. Of the sample, approximately 12% falls within the top ten clones. Source material: PBMCs. The receptors stem from a woman aged 40 to 50 in good health. Some clones in this sample may be carry-over from other donors' samples.

This clone has a count of ten or more. This chain uses TRBV18 with TRBJ2-6; the D gene is possibly TRBD2 (5 bases). Deletions cut 3 bases from V and 2 bases from J, with 11 bases between. The CDR3 spans 16 residues. CDR1 and CDR2 from the germline V gene are KGHSH and LQKENI. The CDR3 nucleotides read TGTGCCAGCTCACCGGTCTGGGAGACTGGGGCCAACGTCCTGACTTTC. As protein: CASSPVWETGANVLTF.

This clone was counted ten times or more. The V and J genes are TRBV19 and TRBJ2-2; D possibly corresponds to TRBD2 (6 bases). This CDR3 spans 14 amino acids. Germline-derived CDR1 and CDR2 are LNHDA and SQIVND (reference sequence). Trimming removed 6 bases at V and 2 bases at J, with 10 bases between. This CDR3 is CASRPGGNTGELFF. In DNA, the CDR3 is TGTGCCAGTAGACCCGGGGGAAACACCGGGGAGCTGTTTTTT.

This chain connects TRBV7-3 to TRBJ1-1; no definite D call. This CDR3 spans 14 amino acids. Germline CDR1 reads SGHTA; CDR2 reads FQGTGA. V lost 0 bases and J 1 base, leaving 6 bases between the germline ends. The CDR3: CASSLTARNTEAFF. The CDR3 DNA reads TGTGCCAGCAGCTTAACGGCCAGGAACACTGAAGCTTTCTTT. The variable domain in full, completed from reference TRBV7-3 and TRBJ1-1, reads GAGVSQTPSNKVTEKGKYVELRCDPISGHTALYWYRQSLGQGPEFLIYFQGTGAADDSGLPNDRFFAVRPEGSVSTLKIQRTERGDSAVYLCASSLTARNTEAFFGQGTRLTVV.

This clone was detected only a few times. This sequence joins TRBV27 and TRBJ2-5, with a possible D match to TRBD2 (5 bases). The CDR3 is 15 amino acids. The V end lost 7 bases, the J end lost 5 bases, and 20 bases lay between the germline ends. Germline CDR1 and CDR2: MNHEY and SMNVEV (reference sequence). The CDR3 DNA follows: TGTGCCAGCAAATCGATGGTCGACCCGGGGGAGACCCAGTACTTC. Translating gives CASKSMVDPGETQYF.

This clone has a single count. The chain joins TRBV7-8 to TRBJ2-4; no firm D call. Germline CDR1 and CDR2: SGHVS and FQNEAQ. The CDR3 consists of 18 residues. The V end was cut by 1 base, the J end by 0 bases, with 16 bases between. CDR3 DNA: TGTGCCAGCAGCTTAGAGGCCGACTCCACCCTAGCCAAAAACATTCAGTACTTC. It specifies CASSLEADSTLAKNIQYF.

A single count supports this clone. This likely reflects a read error, since a far larger clone is one base away. This chain joins TRBV6-5 and TRBJ1-4; 9 bases fit TRBD1. The CDR3 covers 13 residues. CDR1 is MNHEY and CDR2 is SVGAGI in the germline V gene. J was trimmed by 8 bases and V by 8 bases; bases with no gene match: 6. This chain's CDR3 is CASGQGNREKLFF. The CDR3 nucleotides are TGTGCCAGCGGACAGGGGAATCGGGAAAAACTGTTTTTT.

This sequence joins TRBV4-2 and TRBJ2-1, with 14 bases fitting TRBD2. CDR3 size: 16 residues. With V trimmed by 4 bases and J by 7 bases, 6 bases remained unmatched. In germline, CDR1 is LGHNA, CDR2 YNFKEQ. CDR3 bases: TGTGCCAGCAGCCCCCGGGGGACTAGCGGGAGAAATGAGCAGTTCTTC. Protein sequence: CASSPRGTSGRNEQFF.

The chain is built from TRBV11-2 and TRBJ2-1, with D tentatively TRBD1 (5 bases). Trimming took off 2 bases at V and 8 bases at J, with 13 bases between the two ends. Germline values: CDR1 SGHAT, CDR2 FQNNGV. The CDR3 length is 14 residues. This CDR3 reads CASSLNPQGDEQFF. As DNA, the CDR3 is TGTGCCAGCAGCTTAAATCCGCAGGGCGATGAGCAGTTCTTC.

Remarks on this clone: The likely explanation is a read error, given a far larger clone one base away. In the same sample, other DNA sequences code for this CDR3. J is TRBJ2-7 and V is TRBV6-6, with D possibly TRBD2 on 6 matching bases. Between the trimmed V and J ends, which lost 6 bases and 5 bases, there was a span of 11 bases. The germline V gene has CDR1 MNHNY and CDR2 SVGAGI (reference sequence). CDR3 size: 12 residues. The CDR3 here is CASRAGGNEQYF. CDR3 in DNA: TGTGCCAGCAGAGCAGGAGGGAACGAGCAGTACTTC.

Of note for this clone: This probably arose from a read error, given a far larger clone one base away. This sequence joins TRBV28 and TRBJ2-3, with unresolved D. The CDR3 is 12 residues long. The V end lost 6 bases, the J end lost 1 base, and 5 bases lay between the germline ends. CDR1 and CDR2 from the germline V gene are MDHEN and SYDVKM. This CDR3 reads CASRFGTDTQYF. The DNA for the CDR3 is TGTGCCAGCAGGTTTGGCACAGATACGCAGTATTTT.

V and J are TRBV5-1 and TRBJ2-5; 10 bases match TRBD2. Germline V gives CDR1 SGHRS, CDR2 YFSETQ. This CDR3 is built from 16 residues. V lost 0 bases, J lost 1 base, and 3 bases stayed unmatched. In DNA, the CDR3 is TGCGCCAGCAGCTTGGGAGCGGGAGGGCCCCAAGAGACCCAGTACTTC. It encodes CASSLGAGGPQETQYF.

The V gene is TRBV19, the J gene TRBJ1-4; D remains ambiguous. The germline CDR1 and CDR2 sequences are LNHDA and SQIVND (reference sequence). V was pared by 6 bases and J by 7 bases, with 9 bases between. This CDR3 is 12 amino acids long. CDR3: CASRREFEKLFF. The CDR3 nucleotides are TGTGCCAGTAGGCGGGAGTTTGAAAAACTGTTTTTT.

This clone was found a few times. The chain recombines TRBV5-1 with TRBJ1-2, with D possibly being TRBD1 (5 bases). The V gene lost 4 bases and the J gene lost 7 bases, with 23 bases spanning the gap. Germline V CDR1 and CDR2: SGHRS, YFSETQ. The CDR3 is 16 amino acids. The CDR3: CASSPPGREVVGGYTF. For the CDR3, the DNA is TGCGCCAGCAGCCCTCCCGGCAGGGAGGTTGTGGGTGGCTACACCTTC.

Remarks on this clone: This likely traces to a read error, being one base from a far larger clone. This sample also contains other DNA sequences that code for the same CDR3. The J gene is TRBJ1-2, the V gene TRBV2; 8 bases align to TRBD1. CDR1 is SNHLY, CDR2 FYNNEI, per germline. This CDR3 is built from 13 residues. The chain's CDR3 is CASSQGAGYGYTF. CDR3 DNA sequence: TGTGCAAGCAGTCAGGGGGCCGGGTATGGCTACACCTTC.

The chain links TRBV7-3 to TRBJ2-1; 8 nucleotides match TRBD2. CDR3 length: 19 amino acids. With V trimmed by 1 base and J by 4 bases, 15 bases remained unmatched. Per germline, CDR1 SGHTA and CDR2 FQGTGA. The CDR3 coding sequence is TGTGCCAGCAGCTTAAATGCGGCGAGCGGGAGTGCCTTTTACAATGAGCAGTTCTTC. Protein sequence: CASSLNAASGSAFYNEQFF.

This chain uses TRBV5-1 with TRBJ1-2, with D possibly being TRBD1 (5 bases). The germline V and J ends were trimmed by 4 bases and 5 bases, with 18 bases remaining between them. The CDR3 spans 15 residues. The germline CDR1 and CDR2 sequences are SGHRS and YFSETQ. Written as DNA, the CDR3 is TGCGCCAGCAGCGCAGGGACTGACAAACTATATGGCTACACCTTC. It specifies CASSAGTDKLYGYTF.

Notes on this clone: This is likely an artifact of a read error, given a far larger clone one base away. This rearrangement joins TRBV7-6 to TRBJ1-2; tentatively, D is TRBD1 (5 bases). Trimming shortened V by 5 bases and J by 2 bases, and 9 bases separated the two germline ends. Germline loops: CDR1 SGHVS, CDR2 FNYEAQ. The CDR3 spans 13 residues. The CDR3 region is CASSLGGNYGYTF. CDR3 in DNA: TGTGCCAGCAGCCTCGGGGGAAACTATGGCTACACCTTC. The full variable domain, completed using reference TRBV7-6 and TRBJ1-2, is GAGVSQSPRYKVTKRGQDVALRCDPISGHVSLYWYRQALGQGPEFLTYFNYEAQQDKSGLPNDRFSAERPEGSISTLTIQRTEQRDSAMYRCASSLGGNYGYTFGSGTRLTVV.

The rearrangement links TRBV9 to TRBJ2-1; D unclear. Germline values: CDR1 SGDLS, CDR2 YYNGEE. This CDR3 has 13 residues. V shed 2 bases and J shed 0 bases, with 3 bases lying between them. CDR3 sequence: CASSVLSYNEQFF. CDR3 in DNA: TGTGCCAGCAGCGTTCTCTCCTACAATGAGCAGTTCTTC.

This clone was observed a handful of times. The chain employs TRBV6-5 and TRBJ2-2; D may correspond to TRBD1 or TRBD2 (5 bases each). The germline CDR1 and CDR2 sequences are MNHEY and SVGAGI. This CDR3 region has 14 residues. Deletions cut 8 bases from V and 0 bases from J, with 10 bases between. CDR3 DNA sequence: TGTGCCAGCTTCCTGGGACCGAACACCGGGGAGCTGTTTTTT. The encoded protein is CASFLGPNTGELFF.

The chain has TRBV30 and TRBJ1-1; 9 nucleotides match TRBD1. From germline, CDR1 is GTSNPN and CDR2 SVGIG (reference sequence). Germline trimming cut 0 bases from V and 11 bases from J; bases unmatched to any gene: 19. The CDR3 sequence is 17 residues long. CDR3 in DNA: TGTGCCTGGAGTGTCTTTCTTGCCGGGACAGGGAGGCGTCCTGCTTTCTTT. Protein sequence: CAWSVFLAGTGRRPAFF.

The chain recombines TRBV5-1 with TRBJ2-1; D may be TRBD1 (6 bases). This CDR3 is 13 amino acids long. Germline CDR1 and CDR2: SGHRS and YFSETQ. The V gene lost 4 bases and the J gene lost 10 bases, with 15 bases spanning the gap. CDR3 nucleotides: TGCGCCAGCAGCCCTAACAGGGTTGAGGAGCAGTTCTTC. As protein: CASSPNRVEEQFF.

The chain couples TRBV28 to TRBJ2-5; no clear D. The CDR3 is 15 amino acids. Trimming pared 4 bases from V and 5 bases from J, leaving 17 bases between. Germline CDR1 reads MDHEN; CDR2 reads SYDVKM. CDR3 in DNA: TGTGCCAGCAGTTCCTACAGTCAGAGGCAGGAGACCCAGTACTTC. This encodes CASSSYSQRQETQYF.

The chain employs TRBV15 and TRBJ2-7, with 8 positions matching TRBD2. CDR3 length: 15 amino acids. The V gene's germline CDR1 is LNHNV and CDR2 YYDKDF (reference sequence). With 5 bases clipped from V and 2 bases from J, the junction kept 8 bases outside the gene matches. DNA of the CDR3: TGTGCCACCAGCCCCCGGGGGGGGGAAGCCTACGAGCAGTACTTC. It translates to CATSPRGGEAYEQYF.

This chain links TRBV9 with TRBJ2-3; D is unresolved. Trimming took 0 bases from V and 2 from J, leaving 4 bases between them. CDR3 length: 13 residues. The V gene's germline CDR1 is SGDLS and CDR2 YYNGEE. The CDR3 reads CASSVDPTDTQYF. CDR3 nucleotides: TGTGCCAGCAGCGTAGATCCCACAGATACGCAGTATTTT.

With regard to this clone: Other nucleotide sequences from this sample produce the same CDR3. The chain is built from TRBV4-2 and TRBJ1-2, with D hard to call. With 0 bases removed from V and 2 bases from J, the gap between germline ends came to 7 bases. Germline CDR1 is LGHNA and CDR2 is YNFKEQ. The CDR3 extends over 14 amino acids. As DNA, the CDR3 is TGTGCCAGCAGCCAAGACTTGGGGAACTATGGCTACACCTTC. Its translation: CASSQDLGNYGYTF.

J is TRBJ2-3 and V is TRBV18; D possibly corresponds to TRBD2 (6 bases). Per the germline V gene, CDR1 is KGHSH and CDR2 is LQKENI. The CDR3 covers 17 residues. V lost 2 bases and J lost 1, with 16 bases in between. Here the CDR3 reads CASSPSAVGTGTDTQYF. CDR3 coding DNA: TGTGCCAGCTCACCATCGGCCGTGGGGACTGGCACAGATACGCAGTATTTT.